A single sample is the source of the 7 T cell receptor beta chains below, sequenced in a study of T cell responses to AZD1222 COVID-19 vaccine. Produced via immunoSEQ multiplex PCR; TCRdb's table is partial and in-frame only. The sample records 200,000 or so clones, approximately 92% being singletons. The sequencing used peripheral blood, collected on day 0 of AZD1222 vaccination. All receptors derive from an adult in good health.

CDR3 sequence: CASSISRGSRETQYF. CDR3 DNA sequence: TGTGCCAGTAGTATCTCTCGGGGGTCGCGAGAGACCCAGTACTTC. The V gene is TRBV19, the J gene TRBJ2-5; possibly TRBD2 for D (6 bases). This CDR3 is built from 15 residues. Germline CDR1 is LNHDA and CDR2 is SQIVND (reference sequence). The V end was cut by 3 bases, the J end by 4 bases, with 15 bases between.

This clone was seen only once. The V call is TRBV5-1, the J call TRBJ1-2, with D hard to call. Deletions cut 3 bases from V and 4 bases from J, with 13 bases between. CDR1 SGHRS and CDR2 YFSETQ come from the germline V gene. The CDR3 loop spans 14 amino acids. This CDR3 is CASSSPGRAYGYTF. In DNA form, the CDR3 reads TGCGCCAGCAGCTCCCCGGGGAGGGCCTATGGCTACACCTTC. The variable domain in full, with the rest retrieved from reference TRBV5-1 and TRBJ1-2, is KAGVTQTPRYLIKTRGQQVTLSCSPISGHRSVSWYQQTPGQGLQFLFEYFSETQRNKGNFPGRFSGRQFSNSRSEMNVSTLELGDSALYLCASSSPGRAYGYTFGSGTRLTVV.

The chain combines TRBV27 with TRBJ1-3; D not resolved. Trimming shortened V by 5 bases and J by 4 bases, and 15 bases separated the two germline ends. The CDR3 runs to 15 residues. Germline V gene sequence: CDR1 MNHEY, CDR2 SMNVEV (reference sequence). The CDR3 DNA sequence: TGTGCCAGCAGTCCCTATGAGCGGGCGGGAAACACCATATATTTT. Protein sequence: CASSPYERAGNTIYF.

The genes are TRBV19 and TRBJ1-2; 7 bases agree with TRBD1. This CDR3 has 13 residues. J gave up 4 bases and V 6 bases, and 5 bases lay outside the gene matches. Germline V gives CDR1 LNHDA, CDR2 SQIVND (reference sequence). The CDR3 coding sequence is TGTGCCAGTAGAGCTACAGGGGTCTATGGCTACACCTTC. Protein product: CASRATGVYGYTF.

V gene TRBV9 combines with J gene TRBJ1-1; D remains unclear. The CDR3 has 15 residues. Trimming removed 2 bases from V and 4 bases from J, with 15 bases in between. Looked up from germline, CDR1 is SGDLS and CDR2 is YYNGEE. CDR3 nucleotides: TGTGCCAGCAGCGTCGGCTGGGTTTGGGGCACTGAAGCTTTCTTT. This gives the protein CASSVGWVWGTEAFF.

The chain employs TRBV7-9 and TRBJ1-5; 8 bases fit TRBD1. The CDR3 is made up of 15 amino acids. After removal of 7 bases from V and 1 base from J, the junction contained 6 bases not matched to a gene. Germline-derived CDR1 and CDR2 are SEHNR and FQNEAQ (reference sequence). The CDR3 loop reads CASMAGGLSNQPQHF. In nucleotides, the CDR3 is TGTGCCAGCATGGCAGGGGGCCTAAGCAATCAGCCCCAGCATTTT.

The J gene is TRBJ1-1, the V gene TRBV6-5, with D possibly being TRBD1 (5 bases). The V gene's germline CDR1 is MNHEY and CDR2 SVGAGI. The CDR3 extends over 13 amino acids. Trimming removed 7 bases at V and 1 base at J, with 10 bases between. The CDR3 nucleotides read TGTGCCAGCATGGGACGTCGGAACACTGAAGCTTTCTTT. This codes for CASMGRRNTEAFF.